Listed below are T cell receptor beta chains from one sample, sequenced in a study of blood T cell repertoires in COVID-19. This table comes from immunoSEQ multiplex PCR, and its TCRdb copy is limited to in-frame clones, with some not included. The sample gives 50,000 to 65,000 clones, around 85% of which show up once; 16% is in the top ten. The sample consisted of peripheral blood. These receptors originate from a human donor in a cohort sampled during active COVID-19. CDR3s include the opening cysteine and the closing phenylalanine or tryptophan. The order of the fields is CDR3 protein, CDR3 DNA, clone size, J gene, D gene, V gene. The D gene is left open where the match is weak. Some rows mark clone size as missing; the rest say once, few, many or name a class of expanded clone.

cdr3_aa: CASRFSGANLGYEQYF
cdr3_nt: TGTGCCAGCAGATTCTCAGGGGCGAACCTAGGGTACGAGCAGTACTTC
clone_size: NA
j_call: TRBJ2-7
d_call: NA
v_call: TRBV28

cdr3_aa: CASSPNSRLAGQSYNEQFF
cdr3_nt: TGTGCCAGCAGCCCAAACAGTCGACTAGCGGGGCAATCCTACAATGAGCAGTTCTTC
clone_size: NA
j_call: TRBJ2-1
d_call: TRBD2
v_call: TRBV11-2

cdr3_aa: CASRPRGQGAYEQYF
cdr3_nt: TGTGCCAGCAGGCCCCGCGGACAGGGGGCGTACGAGCAGTACTTC
clone_size: NA
j_call: TRBJ2-7
d_call: TRBD1
v_call: TRBV2

cdr3_aa: CASSLLTRGKETQYF
cdr3_nt: TGTGCCAGCAGCCTCTTAACCCGGGGAAAAGAGACCCAGTACTTC
clone_size: NA
j_call: TRBJ2-5
d_call: NA
v_call: TRBV6-6

cdr3_aa: CASSGRDRGESPLHF
cdr3_nt: TGTGCCAGCAGTGGCCGGGACAGGGGCGAGTCACCCCTCCACTTT
clone_size: NA
j_call: TRBJ1-6
d_call: TRBD1
v_call: TRBV27

cdr3_aa: CASSFGGGGTYEQYF
cdr3_nt: TGTGCCAGCAGCTTTGGCGGGGGAGGAACCTACGAGCAGTACTTC
clone_size: NA
j_call: TRBJ2-7
d_call: TRBD2
v_call: TRBV7-9

cdr3_aa: CASSYWGRYNSPLHF
cdr3_nt: TGTGCCAGCAGTTACTGGGGGAGGTACAATTCACCCCTCCACTTT
clone_size: NA
j_call: TRBJ1-6
d_call: NA
v_call: TRBV6-2/TRBV6-3

cdr3_aa: CASSLAGGNNEQFF
cdr3_nt: TGTGCCAGCAGCCTAGCGGGAGGCAACAATGAGCAGTTCTTC
clone_size: NA
j_call: TRBJ2-1
d_call: TRBD2
v_call: TRBV3-1/TRBV3-2

cdr3_aa: CASSDSTEYGYTF
cdr3_nt: TGTGCCAGCAGTGATTCGACAGAGTATGGCTACACCTTC
clone_size: NA
j_call: TRBJ1-2
d_call: NA
v_call: TRBV6-1

cdr3_aa: CASSTTEEYYGYTF
cdr3_nt: TGTGCCAGCTCAACGACAGAGGAGTACTATGGCTACACCTTC
clone_size: few
j_call: TRBJ1-2
d_call: NA
v_call: TRBV18

cdr3_aa: CASSRGFPSGSSYNEQFF
cdr3_nt: TGTGCCAGCAGTCGTGGGTTCCCTAGCGGAAGCTCCTACAATGAGCAGTTCTTC
clone_size: NA
j_call: TRBJ2-1
d_call: TRBD2
v_call: TRBV6-6

cdr3_aa: CASSGPQGRGEAFF
cdr3_nt: TGCGCCAGCAGCGGCCCACAGGGGCGGGGTGAAGCTTTCTTT
clone_size: NA
j_call: TRBJ1-1
d_call: TRBD1
v_call: TRBV5-1

cdr3_aa: CASSYSKAGQFF
cdr3_nt: TGTGCCAGCAGTTACTCCAAGGCAGGACAGTTCTTC
clone_size: NA
j_call: TRBJ2-1
d_call: NA
v_call: TRBV6-2/TRBV6-3

cdr3_aa: CASSLDLTGGRAFF
cdr3_nt: TGTGCCAGCAGCTTAGATCTAACAGGGGGGCGTGCTTTCTTT
clone_size: NA
j_call: TRBJ1-1
d_call: TRBD1
v_call: TRBV11-2

cdr3_aa: CATQEGGTIYF
cdr3_nt: TGTGCCACCCAGGAGGGTGGCACCATATATTTT
clone_size: NA
j_call: TRBJ1-3
d_call: NA
v_call: TRBV6-5

cdr3_aa: CASSRTAGQNTYGYTF
cdr3_nt: TGTGCCAGCAGCCGCACCGCGGGACAGAACACCTATGGCTACACCTTC
clone_size: NA
j_call: TRBJ1-2
d_call: TRBD1
v_call: TRBV7-9

cdr3_aa: CASSYKPRGELFF
cdr3_nt: TGTGCCAGCAGTTACAAGCCTCGAGGGGAGCTGTTTTTT
clone_size: NA
j_call: TRBJ2-2
d_call: NA
v_call: TRBV6-5

cdr3_aa: CASSPGTGHNQPQHF
cdr3_nt: TGTGCCAGCAGTCCTGGGACAGGGCACAATCAGCCCCAGCATTTT
clone_size: NA
j_call: TRBJ1-5
d_call: TRBD1
v_call: TRBV6-5

cdr3_aa: CASIGRKGEQPQHF
cdr3_nt: TGTGCCAGTATAGGCCGGAAAGGGGAACAGCCCCAGCATTTT
clone_size: NA
j_call: TRBJ1-5
d_call: NA
v_call: TRBV19

cdr3_aa: CASSLGGNNLGNNEQFF
cdr3_nt: TGCGCCAGCAGCTTGGGAGGAAACAACCTCGGGAACAATGAGCAGTTCTTC
clone_size: NA
j_call: TRBJ2-1
d_call: NA
v_call: TRBV5-1

cdr3_aa: CASRLYRDKSSGNTIYF
cdr3_nt: TGTGCCAGTAGACTTTACCGGGACAAGAGCTCTGGAAACACCATATATTTT
clone_size: NA
j_call: TRBJ1-3
d_call: NA
v_call: TRBV19

cdr3_aa: CASSRTSGRNEQFF
cdr3_nt: TGTGCCAGCAGTAGGACTAGCGGGAGGAATGAGCAGTTCTTC
clone_size: NA
j_call: TRBJ2-1
d_call: TRBD2
v_call: TRBV2

cdr3_aa: CASTGTFSYEQYF
cdr3_nt: TGTGCCAGTACCGGGACTTTCTCCTACGAGCAGTACTTC
clone_size: NA
j_call: TRBJ2-7
d_call: NA
v_call: TRBV28

cdr3_aa: CASSIRDNYGYTF
cdr3_nt: TGTGCCAGCAGCATCAGGGATAACTATGGCTACACCTTC
clone_size: NA
j_call: TRBJ1-2
d_call: NA
v_call: TRBV7-9

cdr3_aa: CASSSRTGGRDTEAFF
cdr3_nt: TGCGCCAGCAGCTCCCGGACAGGGGGCCGGGACACTGAAGCTTTCTTT
clone_size: once
j_call: TRBJ1-1
d_call: TRBD1
v_call: TRBV5-1

cdr3_aa: CASSDRDSLYEQYF
cdr3_nt: TGTGCCAGCAGTGACCGGGACAGTCTCTACGAGCAGTACTTC
clone_size: NA
j_call: TRBJ2-7
d_call: TRBD1
v_call: TRBV6-6

cdr3_aa: CASSRSLNSNNQPQHF
cdr3_nt: TGTGCCAGCAGTCGCAGCCTAAACAGTAACAATCAGCCCCAGCATTTT
clone_size: NA
j_call: TRBJ1-5
d_call: NA
v_call: TRBV2

cdr3_aa: CASSSTRIEQFF
cdr3_nt: TGCGCCAGCAGCTCGACTAGGATTGAGCAGTTCTTC
clone_size: once
j_call: TRBJ2-1
d_call: NA
v_call: TRBV5-1

cdr3_aa: CASSPRAGLNEKLFF
cdr3_nt: TGTGCCAGCTCACCACGGGCAGGACTTAATGAAAAACTGTTTTTT
clone_size: NA
j_call: TRBJ1-4
d_call: NA
v_call: TRBV18

cdr3_aa: CASSRGQGGTDTQYF
cdr3_nt: TGTGCCAGCAGCCGAGGACAGGGAGGGACAGATACGCAGTATTTT
clone_size: NA
j_call: TRBJ2-3
d_call: NA
v_call: TRBV7-9

cdr3_aa: CSASRDRPYEQYF
cdr3_nt: TGCAGTGCTAGTCGGGACAGACCCTACGAGCAGTACTTC
clone_size: NA
j_call: TRBJ2-7
d_call: TRBD1
v_call: TRBV20-1

cdr3_aa: CASSLGTALGTEAFF
cdr3_nt: TGTGCCAGCAGCCTCGGGACAGCCCTTGGCACTGAAGCTTTCTTT
clone_size: NA
j_call: TRBJ1-1
d_call: TRBD1
v_call: TRBV5-4

cdr3_aa: CASADLAGVSYNEQFF
cdr3_nt: TGTGCCAGTGCTGACCTAGCGGGGGTTTCCTACAATGAGCAGTTCTTC
clone_size: NA
j_call: TRBJ2-1
d_call: TRBD2
v_call: TRBV5-6

cdr3_aa: CASSVAAGTNEKLFF
cdr3_nt: TGTGCCAGCAGCGTAGCCGCAGGGACTAATGAAAAACTGTTTTTT
clone_size: NA
j_call: TRBJ1-4
d_call: NA
v_call: TRBV9

cdr3_aa: CASSLVGQPSPLHF
cdr3_nt: TGTGCCAGCAGCTTAGTGGGACAGCCTTCACCCCTCCACTTT
clone_size: NA
j_call: TRBJ1-6
d_call: TRBD1
v_call: TRBV7-3

cdr3_aa: CASRETGGSSYNEQFF
cdr3_nt: TGTGCCAGCAGGGAGACAGGGGGGAGCTCCTACAATGAGCAGTTCTTC
clone_size: NA
j_call: TRBJ2-1
d_call: TRBD1
v_call: TRBV7-9

cdr3_aa: CASSLGQAKGELFF
cdr3_nt: TGCGCCAGCAGCTTGGGACAGGCAAAAGGGGAGCTGTTTTTT
clone_size: NA
j_call: TRBJ2-2
d_call: NA
v_call: TRBV5-1

cdr3_aa: CASSPRSPDQPQHF
cdr3_nt: TGTGCCAGTAGTCCCCGGTCCCCTGATCAGCCCCAGCATTTT
clone_size: NA
j_call: TRBJ1-5
d_call: NA
v_call: TRBV19

cdr3_aa: CSVTRQGMGAEAFF
cdr3_nt: TGCAGCGTTACGAGACAGGGAATGGGTGCTGAAGCTTTCTTT
clone_size: few
j_call: TRBJ1-1
d_call: TRBD1
v_call: TRBV29-1

cdr3_aa: CASSGLYTGELFF
cdr3_nt: TGTGCCAGCAGTGGACTATACACCGGGGAGCTGTTTTTT
clone_size: NA
j_call: TRBJ2-2
d_call: NA
v_call: TRBV27

cdr3_aa: CASSLEGRVHEKLFF
cdr3_nt: TGCGCCAGCAGCTTGGAGGGCAGGGTGCACGAAAAACTGTTTTTT
clone_size: NA
j_call: TRBJ1-4
d_call: NA
v_call: TRBV5-1

cdr3_aa: CASSLTGGATEAFF
cdr3_nt: TGTGCCAGCAGCTTGACAGGGGGCGCGACTGAAGCTTTCTTT
clone_size: NA
j_call: TRBJ1-1
d_call: TRBD1
v_call: TRBV7-8

cdr3_aa: CAGGGVDREDEQYF
cdr3_nt: TGTGCCGGAGGAGGGGTGGACAGGGAGGACGAGCAGTACTTC
clone_size: NA
j_call: TRBJ2-7
d_call: TRBD1
v_call: TRBV2

cdr3_aa: CSASNPGQTSREQFF
cdr3_nt: TGCAGTGCTAGTAACCCGGGTCAGACTAGCCGGGAGCAGTTCTTC
clone_size: NA
j_call: TRBJ2-1
d_call: TRBD2
v_call: TRBV20-1

cdr3_aa: CASSPTGNNEQFF
cdr3_nt: TGTGCCAGCAGCCCTACAGGTAACAATGAGCAGTTCTTC
clone_size: NA
j_call: TRBJ2-1
d_call: NA
v_call: TRBV5-4

cdr3_aa: CASSPPSRSPSNQPQHF
cdr3_nt: TGTGCCAGCTCACCACCGAGTAGATCCCCTAGCAATCAGCCCCAGCATTTT
clone_size: NA
j_call: TRBJ1-5
d_call: NA
v_call: TRBV18

cdr3_aa: CASSFLERDIQYF
cdr3_nt: TGTGCCAGCAGTTTTCTGGAGAGGGACATTCAGTACTTC
clone_size: NA
j_call: TRBJ2-4
d_call: NA
v_call: TRBV12-3/TRBV12-4

cdr3_aa: CASSQTGFGGKLFF
cdr3_nt: TGCGCCAGCAGCCAGACAGGGTTCGGGGGAAAACTGTTTTTT
clone_size: NA
j_call: TRBJ1-4
d_call: TRBD1
v_call: TRBV5-1

cdr3_aa: CASSPLDKTYEQYF
cdr3_nt: TGTGCCAGCTCACCCCTGGACAAAACCTACGAGCAGTACTTC
clone_size: NA
j_call: TRBJ2-7
d_call: NA
v_call: TRBV18

cdr3_aa: CASSLMTSGIEQFF
cdr3_nt: TGTGCCAGCAGCCTGATGACTAGCGGGATTGAGCAGTTCTTC
clone_size: NA
j_call: TRBJ2-1
d_call: TRBD2
v_call: TRBV7-2

cdr3_aa: CSVPGQLLEAFF
cdr3_nt: TGCAGCGTACCCGGACAACTTCTTGAAGCTTTCTTT
clone_size: NA
j_call: TRBJ1-1
d_call: NA
v_call: TRBV29-1

cdr3_aa: CASSHQLSGRETQYF
cdr3_nt: TGCGCCAGCAGCCACCAGCTTAGCGGGAGAGAGACCCAGTACTTC
clone_size: NA
j_call: TRBJ2-5
d_call: TRBD2
v_call: TRBV4-1

cdr3_aa: CATSGRANEQFF
cdr3_nt: TGTGCCACCAGTGGCCGCGCCAATGAGCAGTTCTTC
clone_size: NA
j_call: TRBJ2-1
d_call: NA
v_call: TRBV24-1